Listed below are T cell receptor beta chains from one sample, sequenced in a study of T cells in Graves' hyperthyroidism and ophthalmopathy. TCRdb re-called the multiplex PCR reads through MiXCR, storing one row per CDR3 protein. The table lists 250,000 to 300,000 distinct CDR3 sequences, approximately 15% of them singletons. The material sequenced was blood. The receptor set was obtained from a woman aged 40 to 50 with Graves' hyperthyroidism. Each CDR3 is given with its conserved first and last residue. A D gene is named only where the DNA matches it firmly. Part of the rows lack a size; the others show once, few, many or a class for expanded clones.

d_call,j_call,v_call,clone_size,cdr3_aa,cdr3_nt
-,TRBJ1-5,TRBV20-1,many,CSARRGVGHNSNQPQHF,TGCAGTGCCCGTCGAGGGGTAGGTCACAATAGCAATCAGCCCCAGCATTTT
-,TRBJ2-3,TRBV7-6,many,CASSTTRTDTQYF,TGTGCCAGCAGCACGACTAGAACAGATACGCAGTATTTT
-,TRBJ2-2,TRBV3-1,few,CASSQSTGSWVAGELFF,TGTGCCAGCAGCCAATCCACGGGGAGTTGGGTCGCCGGGGAGCTGTTTTTT
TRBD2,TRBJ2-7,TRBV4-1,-,CASSQDGAGVSSAQYF,TGCGCCAGCAGCCAAGATGGAGCGGGAGTTAGTTCCGCGCAGTACTTC
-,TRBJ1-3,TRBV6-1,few,CASSRRDSGNTIYF,TGTGCCAGCAGCCGCAGAGACTCTGGAAACACCATATATTTT
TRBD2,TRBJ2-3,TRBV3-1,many,CASSPGLAGGNTQYF,TGTGCCAGCAGCCCCGGACTAGCGGGAGGGAATACGCAGTATTTT
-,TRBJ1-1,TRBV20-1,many,CSARGGAVNTEAFF,TGCAGTGCTAGGGGGGGGGCCGTGAACACTGAAGCCTTCTTT
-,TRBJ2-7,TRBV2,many,CASRGNEQYF,TGTGCCAGCAGGGGCAACGAGCAGTACTTC
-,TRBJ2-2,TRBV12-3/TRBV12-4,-,CASSLVLGGSVELFF,TGTGCCAGCAGTTTAGTTTTAGGGGGGTCGGTGGAGCTGTTTTTT
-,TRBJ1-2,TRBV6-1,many,CASSGTPRGGYTF,TGTGCCAGCAGCGGGACCCCCCGTGGGGGCTACACCTTC
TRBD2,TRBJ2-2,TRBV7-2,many,CASSASGDTGELFF,TGTGCCAGCAGCGCCAGCGGGGACACCGGGGAGCTGTTTTTT
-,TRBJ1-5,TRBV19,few,CASNYYSNQPQHF,TGTGCCAGTAATTATTATAGCAATCAGCCCCAGCATTTT
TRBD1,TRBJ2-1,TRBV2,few,CASRPGTGSNEQFF,TGTGCCAGCAGACCCGGGACAGGGAGCAATGAGCAGTTCTTC
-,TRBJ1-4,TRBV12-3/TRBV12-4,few,CASRTGTSNEKLFF,TGTGCCAGCAGAACCGGGACTTCTAATGAAAAACTGTTTTTT
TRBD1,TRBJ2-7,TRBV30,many,CAWTSQGASYEQYF,TGTGCCTGGACATCACAGGGGGCCTCCTACGAGCAGTACTTC
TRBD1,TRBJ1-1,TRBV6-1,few,CASSRQGAWVGTEAFF,TGTGCCAGCAGCAGACAGGGGGCTTGGGTTGGGACTGAAGCTTTCTTT
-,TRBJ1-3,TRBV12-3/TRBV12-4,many,CASSLRRHSGNTIYF,TGTGCCAGCAGTTTACGGCGACACTCTGGAAACACCATATATTTT
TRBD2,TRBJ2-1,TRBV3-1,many,CASSQGASGSYNEQFF,TGTGCCAGCAGCCAAGGTGCTAGCGGCTCCTACAATGAGCAGTTCTTC
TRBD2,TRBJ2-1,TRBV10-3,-,CAITGLAGFNEQFF,TGTGCCATCACGGGACTAGCGGGATTCAATGAGCAGTTCTTC
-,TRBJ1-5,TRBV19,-,CASSMSRSWGQPQHF,TGTGCCAGTAGTATGTCCAGGAGCTGGGGGCAGCCCCAGCATTTT
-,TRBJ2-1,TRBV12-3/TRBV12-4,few,CASSLNGGTGFF,TGTGCCAGCAGTCTCAATGGGGGGACGGGGTTCTTC
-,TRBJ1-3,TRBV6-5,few,CASSSWDPLSSGNTIYF,TGTGCCAGCAGTTCCTGGGACCCCCTCAGCTCTGGAAACACCATATATTTT
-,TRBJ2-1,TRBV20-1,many,CSANGGAGTYNEQFF,TGCAGTGCTAATGGGGGGGCGGGTACCTACAATGAGCAGTTCTTC
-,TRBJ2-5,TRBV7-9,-,CASSFGRVQETQYF,TGTGCCAGCAGCTTCGGCAGGGTCCAAGAGACCCAGTACTTC
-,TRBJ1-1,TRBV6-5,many,CASSYLGQPTEAFF,TGTGCCAGCAGTTACTTAGGTCAGCCCACTGAAGCTTTCTTT
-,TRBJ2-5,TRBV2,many,CASSDTETQYF,TGTGCCAGCAGTGATACAGAGACCCAGTACTTC
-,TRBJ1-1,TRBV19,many,CASRIGDWMNTEAFF,TGTGCCAGTAGAATAGGAGACTGGATGAACACTGAAGCTTTCTTT
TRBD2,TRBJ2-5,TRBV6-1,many,CASSQRSGRAGETQYF,TGTGCCAGCAGTCAGAGAAGCGGGAGGGCCGGGGAGACCCAGTACTTC
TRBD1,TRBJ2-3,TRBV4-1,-,CASSQEGQGTDTQYF,TGCGCCAGCAGCCAAGAGGGACAGGGAACAGATACGCAGTATTTT
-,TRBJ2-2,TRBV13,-,CASGGTFNTGELFF,TGTGCCAGCGGAGGGACATTCAACACCGGGGAGCTGTTTTTT
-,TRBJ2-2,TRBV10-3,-,CALSAHTGELFF,TGTGCCCTCAGTGCTCACACCGGGGAGCTGTTTTTT
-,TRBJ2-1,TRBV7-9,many,CASSLGDLGSYNEQFF,TGTGCCAGCAGCTTAGGGGACCTGGGGAGCTACAATGAGCAGTTCTTC
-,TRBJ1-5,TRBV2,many,CASSTQGSQPQHF,TGTGCCAGCAGTACACAGGGATCCCAGCCCCAGCATTTT
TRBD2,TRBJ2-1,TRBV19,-,CASSRGRAYNEQFF,TGTGCCAGTAGCCGCGGGAGGGCCTACAATGAGCAGTTCTTC
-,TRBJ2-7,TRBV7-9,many,CASSPIWGTSYEQYF,TGTGCCAGCAGCCCGATCTGGGGGACCTCCTACGAGCAGTACTTC
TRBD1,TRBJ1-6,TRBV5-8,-,CASRPRTGGHSPLHF,TGTGCCAGCAGACCACGGACAGGGGGACATTCACCCCTCCACTTT
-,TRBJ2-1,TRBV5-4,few,CASSFGPNEQFF,TGTGCCAGCAGCTTTGGCCCCAATGAGCAGTTCTTC
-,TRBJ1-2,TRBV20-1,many,CSASGVANYGYTF,TGCAGTGCTAGCGGGGTGGCTAACTATGGCTACACCTTC
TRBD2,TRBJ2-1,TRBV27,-,CASSPLGLAGRDEQFF,TGTGCCAGCAGTCCGTTGGGGCTAGCGGGGAGGGATGAGCAGTTCTTC
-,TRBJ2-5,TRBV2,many,CASKLGYLQETQYF,TGTGCCAGCAAGTTGGGCTACCTCCAAGAGACCCAGTACTTC
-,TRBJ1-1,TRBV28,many,CASSRRTEGNTEAFF,TGTGCCAGCAGCCGCCGGACAGAAGGGAACACTGAAGCTTTCTTT
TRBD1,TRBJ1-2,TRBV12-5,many,CASGLDRTGGGYTF,TGTGCTAGTGGTTTGGACCGGACAGGGGGTGGCTACACCTTC
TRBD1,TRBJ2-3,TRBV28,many,CASIPGQGHSSTDTQYF,TGTGCCAGCATCCCGGGACAGGGACACTCTAGCACAGATACGCAGTATTTT
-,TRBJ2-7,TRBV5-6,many,CASSLPEGNYYEQYF,TGTGCCAGCAGCTTGCCGGAGGGGAATTACTACGAGCAGTACTTC
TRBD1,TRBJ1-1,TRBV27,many,CASSPPMGQGGTEAFF,TGTGCCAGCAGTCCACCGATGGGACAGGGTGGCACTGAAGCTTTCTTT
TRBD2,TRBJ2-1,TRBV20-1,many,CSARDQGTSGYNEQFF,TGCAGTGCTAGAGATCAAGGGACTAGCGGTTACAATGAGCAGTTCTTC
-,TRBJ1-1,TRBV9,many,CASSVGAHSEAFF,TGTGCCAGCAGCGTAGGGGCTCACTCTGAAGCTTTCTTT
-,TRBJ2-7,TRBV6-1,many,CASSPQSYEQYF,TGTGCCAGCAGTCCCCAAAGCTACGAGCAGTACTTC
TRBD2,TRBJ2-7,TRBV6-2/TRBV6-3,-,CASSGVAGGAYEQYF,TGTGCCAGCAGTGGGGTAGCGGGAGGCGCCTACGAGCAGTACTTC
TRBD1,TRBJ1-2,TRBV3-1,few,CASSLPAGQGSGYTF,TGTGCCAGCAGCCTTCCGGCGGGACAGGGATCTGGCTACACCTTC
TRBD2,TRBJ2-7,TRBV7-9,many,CASSSGGEQNEQYF,TGTGCCAGCAGCTCGGGGGGGGAGCAGAACGAGCAGTACTTC
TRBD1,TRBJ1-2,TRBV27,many,CASSSQGNGYTF,TGTGCCAGCAGTTCACAGGGGAATGGCTACACCTTC
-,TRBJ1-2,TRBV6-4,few,CASSEFGEDYGYTF,TGTGCCAGCAGTGAGTTTGGGGAGGACTATGGCTACACCTTC
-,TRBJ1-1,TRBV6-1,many,CASSEAQGNTEAFF,TGTGCCAGCAGTGAAGCCCAGGGGAACACTGAAGCTTTCTTT
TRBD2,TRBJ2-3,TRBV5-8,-,CASSPGLAGGPDTQYF,TGTGCCAGCAGCCCTGGACTAGCGGGAGGTCCAGATACGCAGTATTTT
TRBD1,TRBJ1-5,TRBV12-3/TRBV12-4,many,CASSSGQATYPQHF,TGTGCCAGCAGTTCGGGACAGGCGACTTATCCCCAGCATTTT
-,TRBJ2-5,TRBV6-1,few,CATSPRVSPQQYF,TGTGCCACCTCCCCCCGGGTCTCGCCGCAACAGTACTTC
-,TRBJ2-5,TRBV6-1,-,CASSDPAKQGTQYF,TGTGCCAGCAGTGATCCGGCAAAGCAAGGGACCCAGTACTTC
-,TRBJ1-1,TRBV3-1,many,CASSQQGLEAFF,TGTGCCAGCAGCCAGCAGGGACTTGAAGCTTTCTTT